This TCR beta chain was profiled in a study of blood T cell repertoires in COVID-19. Clones were sequenced by immunoSEQ multiplex PCR, and TCRdb holds only the in-frame ones, with some missing. The table lists 120,000 or so clones, 80% of them singletons. CDR3 size: 14 residues. In germline, CDR1 is SEHNR, CDR2 FQNEAQ (reference sequence). The ends lost 6 bases at V and 9 bases at J; junction bases unmatched: 9. Sequencing was performed on peripheral blood. The genes are TRBV7-9 and TRBJ2-1; 9 bases are shared with TRBD1. This receptor was taken from a human donor in a cohort sampled during active COVID-19. CDR3 region: CASREDRGILEQFF. The CDR3 nucleotides are TGTGCCAGCAGGGAGGACAGGGGTATTCTTGAGCAGTTCTTC.